This T cell receptor (beta chain) is drawn from a study of T cells in narcolepsy. This table comes from immunoSEQ multiplex PCR, and its TCRdb copy is limited to in-frame clones, with some not included. The data hold fewer than 30,000 clones, with approximately 85% observed a single time. This CDR3 region has 17 residues. Trimming at V came to 6 bases and at J to 1 base, leaving 14 bases not matched to a gene. Germline CDR1 reads SNHLY; CDR2 reads FYNNEI. The receptor was isolated from a human donor in good health. The material sequenced was memory (CD45RA-) CD4+ T cells from blood. The chain joins TRBV2 to TRBJ1-1; 7 positions match TRBD1. Here the CDR3 DNA reads TGTGCCAGCAGCAAGAGGGGAAGGGGGCCGGGGAACACTGAAGCTTTCTTT. Translating gives CASSKRGRGPGNTEAFF.